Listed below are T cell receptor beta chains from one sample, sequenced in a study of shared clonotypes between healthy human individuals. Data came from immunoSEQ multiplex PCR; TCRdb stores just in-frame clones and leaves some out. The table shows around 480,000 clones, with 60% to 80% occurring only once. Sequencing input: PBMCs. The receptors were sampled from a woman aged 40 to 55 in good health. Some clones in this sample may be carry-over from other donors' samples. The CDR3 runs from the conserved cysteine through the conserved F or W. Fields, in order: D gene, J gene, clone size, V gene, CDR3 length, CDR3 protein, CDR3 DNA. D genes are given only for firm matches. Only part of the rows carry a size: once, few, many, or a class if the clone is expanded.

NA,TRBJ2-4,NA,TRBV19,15,CASNAPFSAKNIQYF,TGTGCCAGTAATGCCCCTTTTTCTGCCAAAAACATTCAGTACTTC
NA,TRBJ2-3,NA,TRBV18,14,CASSRNSGTDTQYF,TGTGCCAGCTCACGTAATAGCGGCACAGATACGCAGTATTTT
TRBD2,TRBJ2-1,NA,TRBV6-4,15,CASSDRLAGVNEQFF,TGTGCCAGCAGTGACCGCCTAGCGGGAGTCAATGAGCAGTTCTTC
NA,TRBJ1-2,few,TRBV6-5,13,CATSPPGNYGYTF,TGTGCCACCTCCCCCCCGGGTAACTATGGCTACACCTTC
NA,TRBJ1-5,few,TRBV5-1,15,CASSPTTGSNQPQHF,TGCGCCAGCAGCCCTACCACAGGGTCCAATCAGCCCCAGCATTTT
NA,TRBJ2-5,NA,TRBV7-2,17,CASSLTAETGLRETQYF,TGTGCCAGCAGCTTAACGGCGGAAACTGGCTTGCGAGAGACCCAGTACTTC
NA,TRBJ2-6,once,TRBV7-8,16,CASSLVVATGANVLTF,TGTGCCAGCAGCTTAGTTGTGGCAACTGGGGCCAACGTCCTGACTTTC
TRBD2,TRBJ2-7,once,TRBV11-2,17,CASSRIASGGSSYEQYF,TGTGCCAGCAGCCGGATAGCTTCCGGGGGGAGCTCCTACGAGCAGTACTTC
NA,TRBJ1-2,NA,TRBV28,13,CASSTGQNYGYTF,TGTGCCAGCAGTACTGGACAAAACTATGGCTACACCTTC
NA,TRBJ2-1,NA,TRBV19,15,CASSMYGSPYNEQFF,TGTGCCAGTAGTATGTACGGGAGCCCTTACAATGAGCAGTTCTTC
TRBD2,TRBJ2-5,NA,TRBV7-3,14,CASSPHAGGETQYF,TGTGCCAGCAGCCCCCACGCGGGAGGAGAGACCCAGTACTTC
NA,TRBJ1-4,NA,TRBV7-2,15,CASSLVAATNEKLFF,TGTGCCAGCAGCTTAGTGGCAGCAACTAATGAAAAACTGTTTTTT
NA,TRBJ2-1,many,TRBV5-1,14,CASSRSGPIDEQFF,TGCGCCAGCAGCCGATCCGGGCCTATCGATGAGCAGTTCTTC
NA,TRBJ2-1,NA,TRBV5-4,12,CASSPDHRGQFF,TGTGCCAGCAGCCCAGATCACCGAGGGCAGTTCTTC
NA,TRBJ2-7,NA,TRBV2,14,CASRAQDSSYEQYF,TGTGCCAGCAGAGCGCAGGATAGCTCCTACGAGCAGTACTTC
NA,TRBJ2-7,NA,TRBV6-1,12,CASSELLLWQYF,TGTGCCAGCAGTGAACTATTGTTATGGCAGTACTTC
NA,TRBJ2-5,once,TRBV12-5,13,CASARERAGTQYF,TGTGCTAGTGCCCGCGAGAGGGCGGGGACCCAGTACTTC
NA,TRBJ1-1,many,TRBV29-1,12,CSVEQGETEAFF,TGCAGCGTTGAACAGGGTGAGACTGAAGCTTTCTTT
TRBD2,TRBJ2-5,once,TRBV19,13,CASQAGGAETQYF,TGTGCCTCCCAGGCGGGAGGGGCAGAGACCCAGTACTTC
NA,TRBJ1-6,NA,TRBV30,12,CAWNRVNSPLHF,TGTGCCTGGAACAGGGTTAATTCACCCCTCCACTTT
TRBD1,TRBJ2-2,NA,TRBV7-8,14,CASSLTGFTGELFF,TGTGCCAGCAGCTTGACAGGGTTCACCGGGGAGCTGTTTTTT
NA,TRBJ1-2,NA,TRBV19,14,CASNPGHEGYGYTF,TGTGCCAGTAACCCGGGACACGAGGGCTATGGCTACACCTTC
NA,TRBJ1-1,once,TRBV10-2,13,CASSPGVNTEAFF,TGCGCCAGCAGTCCCGGGGTAAACACTGAAGCTTTCTTT
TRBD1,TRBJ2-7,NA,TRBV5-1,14,CASSPGQGQGEQYF,TGCGCCAGCAGCCCCGGACAGGGGCAGGGCGAGCAGTACTTC
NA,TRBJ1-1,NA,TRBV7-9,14,CASSLQGTNTEAFF,TGTGCCAGCAGCTTACAGGGGACGAACACTGAAGCTTTCTTT
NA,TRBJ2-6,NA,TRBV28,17,CASSLAASHSGANVLTF,TGTGCCAGCAGTTTGGCGGCTAGCCACTCTGGGGCCAACGTCCTGACTTTC
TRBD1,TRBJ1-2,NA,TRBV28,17,CASLGGTVYIANYGYTF,TGTGCCAGCCTGGGGGGGACAGTTTATATAGCTAACTATGGCTACACCTTC
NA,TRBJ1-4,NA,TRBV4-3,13,CASSQDSTGELFF,TGCGCCAGCAGCCAAGATTCCACCGGAGAACTGTTTTTT
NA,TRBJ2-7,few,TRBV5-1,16,CASSLGGALPPGEQYF,TGCGCCAGCAGCTTGGGTGGCGCGCTCCCACCCGGCGAGCAGTACTTC
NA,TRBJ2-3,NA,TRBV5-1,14,CASSLYLPPDTQYF,TGCGCCAGCAGCTTGTATCTACCCCCCGATACGCAGTATTTT
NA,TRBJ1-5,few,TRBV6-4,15,CASSDSGDSNQPQHF,TGTGCCAGCAGTGATTCTGGAGATAGCAATCAGCCCCAGCATTTT
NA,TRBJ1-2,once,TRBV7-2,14,CASSASGRYYGYTF,TGTGCCAGCAGCGCATCTGGGAGGTACTATGGCTACACCTTC